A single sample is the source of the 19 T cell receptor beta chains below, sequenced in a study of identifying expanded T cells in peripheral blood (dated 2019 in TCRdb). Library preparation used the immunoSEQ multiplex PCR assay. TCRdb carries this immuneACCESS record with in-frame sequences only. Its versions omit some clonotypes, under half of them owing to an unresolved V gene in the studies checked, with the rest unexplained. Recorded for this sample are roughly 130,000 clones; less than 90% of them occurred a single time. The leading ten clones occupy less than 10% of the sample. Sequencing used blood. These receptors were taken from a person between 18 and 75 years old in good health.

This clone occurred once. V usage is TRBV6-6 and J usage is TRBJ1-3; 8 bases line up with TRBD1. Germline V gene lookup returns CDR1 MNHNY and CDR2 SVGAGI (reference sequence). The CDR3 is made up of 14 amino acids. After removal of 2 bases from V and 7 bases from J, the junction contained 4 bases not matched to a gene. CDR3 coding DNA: TGTGCCAGCAGTTACGGACAGGGTCGCAACACCATATATTTT. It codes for CASSYGQGRNTIYF.

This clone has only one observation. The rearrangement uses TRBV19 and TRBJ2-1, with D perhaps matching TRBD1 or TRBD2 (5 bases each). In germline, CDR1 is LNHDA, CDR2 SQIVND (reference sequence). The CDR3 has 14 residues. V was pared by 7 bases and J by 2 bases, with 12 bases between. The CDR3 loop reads CASTTGRAYNEQFF. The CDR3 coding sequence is TGTGCCAGTACCACGGGACGAGCCTACAATGAGCAGTTCTTC.

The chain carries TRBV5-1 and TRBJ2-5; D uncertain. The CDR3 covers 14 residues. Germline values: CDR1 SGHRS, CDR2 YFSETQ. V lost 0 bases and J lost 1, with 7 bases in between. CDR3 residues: CASSLAGIQETQYF. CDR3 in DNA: TGCGCCAGCAGCTTGGCCGGTATCCAAGAGACCCAGTACTTC.

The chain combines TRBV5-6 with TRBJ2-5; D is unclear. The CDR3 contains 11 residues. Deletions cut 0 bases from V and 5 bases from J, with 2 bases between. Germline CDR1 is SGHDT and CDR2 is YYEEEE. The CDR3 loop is CASSLVETQYF. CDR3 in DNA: TGTGCCAGCAGCTTGGTGGAGACCCAGTACTTC.

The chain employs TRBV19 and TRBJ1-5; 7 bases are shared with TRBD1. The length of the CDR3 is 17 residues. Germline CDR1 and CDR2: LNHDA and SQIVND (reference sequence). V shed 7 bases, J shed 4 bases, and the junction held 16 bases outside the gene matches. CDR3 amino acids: CASTPGTAGRRNQPQHF. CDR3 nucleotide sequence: TGTGCCAGTACCCCCGGGACAGCTGGGAGGAGGAATCAGCCCCAGCATTTT.

This CDR3 is CASSGSGQGANYGYTF. The DNA for the CDR3 is TGTGCCAGCAGTGGGTCTGGACAGGGTGCCAACTATGGCTACACCTTC. This chain joins TRBV6-1 and TRBJ1-2; 8 bases are shared with TRBD1. The CDR3 extends over 16 amino acids. Germline trimming cut 4 bases from V and 2 bases from J; bases unmatched to any gene: 9. Germline V gene data show CDR1 as MNHNS and CDR2 as SASEGT.

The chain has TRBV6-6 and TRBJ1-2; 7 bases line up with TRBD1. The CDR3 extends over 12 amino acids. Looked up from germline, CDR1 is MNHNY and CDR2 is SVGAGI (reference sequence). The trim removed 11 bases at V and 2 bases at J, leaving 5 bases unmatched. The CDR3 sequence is CAARGENYGYTF. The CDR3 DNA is TGTGCCGCCAGGGGGGAGAACTATGGCTACACCTTC.

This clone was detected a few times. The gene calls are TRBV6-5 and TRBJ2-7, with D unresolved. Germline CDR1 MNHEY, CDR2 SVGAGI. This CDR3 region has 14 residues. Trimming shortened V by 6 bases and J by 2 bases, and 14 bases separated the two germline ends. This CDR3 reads CASSADNAAYEQYF. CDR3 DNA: TGTGCCAGCAGCGCCGACAACGCGGCCTACGAGCAGTACTTC.

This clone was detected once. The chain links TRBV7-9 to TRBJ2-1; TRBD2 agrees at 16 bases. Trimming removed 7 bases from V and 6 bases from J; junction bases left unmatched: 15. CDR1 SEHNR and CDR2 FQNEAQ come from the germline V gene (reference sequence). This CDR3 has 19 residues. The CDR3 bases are TGTGCCAGCAACCCACATGCCGGGACTAGCGGGGGGGCCCGCAATGAGCAGTTCTTC. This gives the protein CASNPHAGTSGGARNEQFF.

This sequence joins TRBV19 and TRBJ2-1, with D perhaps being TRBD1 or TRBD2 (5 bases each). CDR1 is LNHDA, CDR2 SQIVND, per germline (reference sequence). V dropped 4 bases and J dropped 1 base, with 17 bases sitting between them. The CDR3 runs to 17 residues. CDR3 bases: TGTGCCAGTAGTACGACCCATGGGGGAGTTTCCTACAATGAGCAGTTCTTC. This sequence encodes CASSTTHGGVSYNEQFF.

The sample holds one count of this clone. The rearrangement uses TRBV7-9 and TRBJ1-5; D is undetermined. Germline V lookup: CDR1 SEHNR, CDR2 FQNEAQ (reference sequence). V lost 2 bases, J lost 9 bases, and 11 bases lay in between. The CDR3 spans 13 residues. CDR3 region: CASSLTADLPQHF. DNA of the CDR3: TGTGCCAGCAGCTTAACGGCCGATCTGCCCCAGCATTTT.

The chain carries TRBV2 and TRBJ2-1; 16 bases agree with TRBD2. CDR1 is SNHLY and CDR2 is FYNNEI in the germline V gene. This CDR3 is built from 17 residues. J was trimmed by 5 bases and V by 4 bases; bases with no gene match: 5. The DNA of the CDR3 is TGTGCCAGCAGTGGGGCGGGACTAGCGGGAGGGGACAATGAGCAGTTCTTC. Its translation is CASSGAGLAGGDNEQFF.

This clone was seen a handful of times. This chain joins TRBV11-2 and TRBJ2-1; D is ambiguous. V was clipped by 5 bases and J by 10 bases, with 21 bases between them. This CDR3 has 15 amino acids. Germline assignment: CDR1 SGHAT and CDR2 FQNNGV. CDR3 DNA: TGTGCCAGCAGCGTACCCCCCGTACGCCAACAAGAGCAGTTCTTC. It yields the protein CASSVPPVRQQEQFF. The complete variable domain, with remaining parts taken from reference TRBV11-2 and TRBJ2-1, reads EAGVAQSPRYKIIEKRQSVAFWCNPISGHATLYWYQQILGQGPKLLIQFQNNGVVDDSQLPKDRFSAERLKGVDSTLKIQPAKLEDSAVYLCASSVPPVRQQEQFFGPGTRLTVL.

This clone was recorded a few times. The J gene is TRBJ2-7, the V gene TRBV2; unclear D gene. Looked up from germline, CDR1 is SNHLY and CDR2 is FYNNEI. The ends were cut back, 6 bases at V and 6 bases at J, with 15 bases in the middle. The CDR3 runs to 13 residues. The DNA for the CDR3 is TGTGCCAGCAGATCCGACCTCGCCGGCGAGCAGTACTTC. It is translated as CASRSDLAGEQYF. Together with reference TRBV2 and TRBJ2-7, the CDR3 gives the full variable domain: EPEVTQTPSHQVTQMGQEVILRCVPISNHLYFYWYRQILGQKVEFLVSFYNNEISEKSEIFDDQFSVERPDGSNFTLKIRSTKLEDSAMYFCASRSDLAGEQYFGPGTRLTVT.

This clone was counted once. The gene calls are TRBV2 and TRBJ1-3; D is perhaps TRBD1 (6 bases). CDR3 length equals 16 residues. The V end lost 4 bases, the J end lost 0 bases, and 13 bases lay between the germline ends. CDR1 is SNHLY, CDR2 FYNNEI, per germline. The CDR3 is CASSVVQGSSGNTIYF. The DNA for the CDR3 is TGTGCCAGCAGTGTTGTACAGGGAAGCTCTGGAAACACCATATATTTT.

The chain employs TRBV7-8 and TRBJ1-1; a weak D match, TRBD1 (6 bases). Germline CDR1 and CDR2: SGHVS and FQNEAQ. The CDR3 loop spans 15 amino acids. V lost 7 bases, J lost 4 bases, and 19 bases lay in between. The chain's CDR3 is CASTFTGGLSTEAFF. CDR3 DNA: TGTGCCAGCACCTTTACGGGGGGGCTCAGCACTGAAGCTTTCTTT.

CDR3 sequence (DNA): TGCAGCGTTGTTGTTGACTACAATACCTACGAGCAGTACTTC. This sequence encodes CSVVVDYNTYEQYF. This chain uses TRBV29-1 with TRBJ2-7; a weak D match, TRBD2 (5 bases). The V gene lost 4 bases and the J gene lost 2 bases, with 15 bases spanning the gap. The V gene's germline CDR1 is SQVTM and CDR2 ANQGSEA. The CDR3 runs to 14 residues.

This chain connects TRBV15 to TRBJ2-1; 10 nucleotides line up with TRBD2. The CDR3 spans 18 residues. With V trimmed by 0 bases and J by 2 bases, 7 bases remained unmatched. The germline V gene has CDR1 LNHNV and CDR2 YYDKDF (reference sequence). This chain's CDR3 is CATSRDQGSGGPYNEQFF. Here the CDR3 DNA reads TGTGCCACCAGCAGAGATCAGGGTAGCGGGGGGCCCTACAATGAGCAGTTCTTC.

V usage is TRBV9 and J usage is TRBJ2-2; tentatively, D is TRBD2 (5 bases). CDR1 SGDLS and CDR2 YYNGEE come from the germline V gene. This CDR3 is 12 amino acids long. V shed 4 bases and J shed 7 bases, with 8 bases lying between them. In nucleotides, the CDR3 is TGTGCCAGCAGCCCGGGGAGCGGGGAGCTGTTTTTT. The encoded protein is CASSPGSGELFF.